This T cell receptor (beta chain) was profiled in a study of cytotoxic CD8 clonotypes in ibrutinib-treated CLL. Study overall: Among responders, 24 were partial and 2 complete; after median approximately 62 months, about 15 stayed remitted and some 12 progressed. Study-level findings and limits: Clonality (at baseline) was higher than in age-matched healthy donors and tracked circulating CD8+ T-cell counts. Treatment saw public clonotypes, which were uncommon, either contract or stay stable.

The V end lost 1 base, the J end lost 3 bases, and 13 bases lay between the germline ends. Germline V gene data show CDR1 as SGHTA and CDR2 as FQGNSA. This CDR3 contains 15 residues. For this clone: Its antigen is not identified.

Sequencing used immunoSEQ multiplex PCR; TCRdb keeps in-frame clones, though not all of them. This sample yields some 300,000 clones, of which roughly 79% are seen a single time; approximately 7% belongs to the top ten. This specimen consisted of PBMCs, obtained before ibrutinib treatment. J is TRBJ2-7 and V is TRBV7-2, with D perhaps TRBD1 (7 bases). The clonotype originates from a human donor with chronic lymphocytic leukemia. The CDR3 bases are TGTGCCAGCAGCTTAGTTCCAGGGGGGAGCTACGAGCAGTACTTC. It translates to CASSLVPGGSYEQYF.